This entry describes one T cell receptor (beta chain). Primers included in the PCR were 60 Vbeta and 13 Jbeta primers. TCRdb's copy holds only in-frame clones and misses some; the assay was immunoSEQ multiplex PCR. The sample contains tens of thousands of clones, just over 85% of which appear only once. Germline assignment: CDR1 SGDLS and CDR2 YYNGEE. The CDR3 runs to 14 residues. Unmatched junction bases numbered 0, after V lost 1 base and J lost 2 bases. The data originate from a study of cytomegalovirus exposure and HLA in healthy donors. Sequences were obtained from PBMCs. This receptor was identified in a woman in her forties in good health and CMV-seropositive. The V call is TRBV9, the J call TRBJ1-5; TRBD1 matches at 7 bases. The CDR3: CASSVTGGNQPQHF. For the CDR3, the DNA is TGTGCCAGCAGCGTAACAGGGGGCAATCAGCCCCAGCATTTT.